The 18 T cell receptor beta chains listed next were all sequenced from one sample in a study of shared clonotypes between healthy human individuals. Produced via immunoSEQ multiplex PCR; TCRdb's table is partial and in-frame only. The sample consists of millions of clones, 95% of them appearing once. Material: naive CD4+ T cells sorted from blood. Sample subset: CD45RA+ positively selected. Every receptor here comes from a man in his late teens or twenties in good health.

This chain connects TRBV7-9 to TRBJ2-5, with D possibly TRBD2 on 7 matching bases. V lost 5 bases and J lost 5, with 18 bases in between. The CDR3 runs to 15 residues. Germline loops: CDR1 SEHNR, CDR2 FQNEAQ (reference sequence). The CDR3 sequence: CASSPGRGAAETQYF. CDR3 DNA: TGTGCCAGCAGCCCCGGCCGGGGGGCAGCGGAGACCCAGTACTTC.

The chain links TRBV5-1 to TRBJ2-7, with D perhaps TRBD1 (5 bases). The CDR3 contains 14 residues. Trimming shortened V by 0 bases and J by 2 bases, and 9 bases separated the two germline ends. CDR1 SGHRS and CDR2 YFSETQ come from the germline V gene. CDR3 bases: TGCGCCAGCAGCTTGGGACAGTCAGCCTACGAGCAGTACTTC. It is translated as CASSLGQSAYEQYF.

This clone was picked up one time. The genes are TRBV2 and TRBJ1-2; 7 bases are a match to TRBD1. The CDR3 runs to 12 residues. In germline, CDR1 is SNHLY, CDR2 FYNNEI. The J segment lost 8 bases and the V segment lost 6 bases, leaving 6 bases of the junction unmatched. CDR3 protein: CASSRQGTGYTF. CDR3 nucleotides: TGTGCCAGCAGCCGACAGGGTACGGGCTACACCTTC.

V gene TRBV19 combines with J gene TRBJ1-2, with 9 bases fitting TRBD1. The CDR3 sequence is 17 residues long. V lost 7 bases, J lost 4 bases, and 16 bases stayed unmatched. Germline V CDR1 and CDR2: LNHDA, SQIVND (reference sequence). The CDR3, as DNA: TGTGCCAGTACCGATCTACCGGGACAGGGAGGATTCTATGGCTACACCTTC. Translating gives CASTDLPGQGGFYGYTF.

The gene calls are TRBV28 and TRBJ2-7; D is tentatively TRBD1 or TRBD2 (5 bases each). This CDR3 region has 14 residues. Per germline, CDR1 MDHEN and CDR2 SYDVKM. V was pared by 1 base and J by 3 bases, with 10 bases between. CDR3 sequence: CASSLSGRVYEQYF. The CDR3 region has the DNA TGTGCCAGCAGTTTATCAGGGCGGGTCTACGAGCAGTACTTC.

The V call is TRBV2, the J call TRBJ1-1; possibly TRBD1 for D (5 bases). This CDR3 is built from 14 residues. The germline V gene encodes CDR1 SNHLY and CDR2 FYNNEI. The germline V and J ends were trimmed by 7 bases and 2 bases, with 14 bases remaining between them. This CDR3 is CASTWGRDNTEAFF. CDR3 DNA: TGTGCCAGCACGTGGGGGAGGGACAACACTGAAGCTTTCTTT. Full variable domain (remainder filled in from reference TRBV2 and TRBJ1-1): EPEVTQTPSHQVTQMGQEVILRCVPISNHLYFYWYRQILGQKVEFLVSFYNNEISEKSEIFDDQFSVERPDGSNFTLKIRSTKLEDSAMYFCASTWGRDNTEAFFGQGTRLTVV.

Remarks on this clone: Additional DNA sequences in this sample encode the identical CDR3. The chain is built from TRBV9 and TRBJ2-7, with 10 bases identical to TRBD1. The length of the CDR3 is 15 residues. Germline V gene lookup returns CDR1 SGDLS and CDR2 YYNGEE. V shed 3 bases, J shed 1 base, and the junction held 4 bases outside the gene matches. The CDR3 nucleotides read TGTGCCAGCAGCGCCAGGGACAGGGGATCCTACGAGCAGTACTTC. This sequence encodes CASSARDRGSYEQYF. The full variable domain, rest sourced from reference TRBV9 and TRBJ2-7, is DSGVTQTPKHLITATGQRVTLRCSPRSGDLSVYWYQQSLDQGLQFLIQYYNGEERAKGNILERFSAQQFPDLHSELNLSSLELGDSALYFCASSARDRGSYEQYFGPGTRLTVT.

The chain employs TRBV5-6 and TRBJ1-4; D remains unclear. V lost 5 bases, J lost 0 bases, and 8 bases lay in between. CDR1 SGHDT and CDR2 YYEEEE come from the germline V gene. The CDR3 loop spans 14 amino acids. The CDR3 DNA sequence: TGTGCCAGCAGACGTCGAACAACTAATGAAAAACTGTTTTTT. Translated, it gives CASRRRTTNEKLFF.

The chain employs TRBV6-5 and TRBJ2-2; D is perhaps TRBD2 (6 bases). This CDR3 is built from 16 residues. Germline V gives CDR1 MNHEY, CDR2 SVGAGI. V lost 1 base and J lost 4, with 13 bases in between. The CDR3 region has the DNA TGTGCCAGCAGTTACTACCGGGGCGGGGCCACCGGGGAGCTGTTTTTT. Protein: CASSYYRGGATGELFF.

This clone was detected a few times. A read error may be the cause here, since a much bigger clone is one base away. The identical CDR3 is also encoded by other nucleotide sequences in the sample. The chain carries TRBV30 and TRBJ1-2, with D perhaps matching TRBD1 (6 bases). This CDR3 spans 10 amino acids. CDR1 and CDR2 from the germline V gene are GTSNPN and SVGIG (reference sequence). In nucleotides, the CDR3 is TGTGCCTGGGGACAGAATGGCCACACCTTC. Translating it yields CAWGQNGHTF.

V and J are TRBV9 and TRBJ2-7, with 8 bases matching TRBD2. The CDR3 runs 15 residues. With V trimmed by 4 bases and J by 6 bases, 12 bases remained unmatched. The germline CDR1 and CDR2 sequences are SGDLS and YYNGEE. CDR3 DNA: TGTGCCAGCAGCCGTCAGCAGAGCGGGGGCGGCGAGCAGTACTTC. It encodes CASSRQQSGGGEQYF.

The chain combines TRBV5-1 with TRBJ1-2; no reliable D call. CDR3 length equals 15 residues. From germline, CDR1 is SGHRS and CDR2 YFSETQ. Trimming stripped 0 bases from V and 8 bases from J, with 17 bases between. The CDR3 sequence: CASSLDPAGLEGYTF. In nucleotides, the CDR3 is TGCGCCAGCAGCTTGGATCCGGCTGGCCTTGAAGGCTACACCTTC.

V gene TRBV5-4 combines with J gene TRBJ2-7; 7 nucleotides agree with TRBD2. Looked up from germline, CDR1 is SGHNT and CDR2 is YYREEE (reference sequence). The CDR3 totals 15 residues. The V gene end was trimmed by 1 base and the J gene end by 1 base; junction bases not matched to a gene: 5. The CDR3 is CASSLSASGSYEQYF. The CDR3 bases are TGTGCCAGCAGCTTGTCGGCTAGCGGATCCTACGAGCAGTACTTC.

This chain uses TRBV18 with TRBJ2-3; D might be TRBD1 or TRBD2, each matching 5 bases. The length of the CDR3 is 15 residues. Deletions cut 3 bases from V and 1 base from J, with 11 bases between. Germline CDR1 reads KGHSH; CDR2 reads LQKENI. In DNA, the CDR3 is TGTGCCAGCTCACCCAGGGTGGGAGGCACAGATACGCAGTATTTT. Its protein product is CASSPRVGGTDTQYF.

The chain links TRBV5-1 to TRBJ1-2; 7 bases are shared with TRBD1. V lost 4 bases, J lost 3 bases, and 9 bases stayed unmatched. The germline CDR1 and CDR2 sequences are SGHRS and YFSETQ. The CDR3 totals 15 residues. CDR3: CASSTSQGTHYGYTF. CDR3 bases: TGCGCCAGCAGCACCTCACAGGGGACCCACTATGGCTACACCTTC.

This chain joins TRBV11-3 and TRBJ2-2, with a tentative D call TRBD2 (6 bases). The V gene's germline CDR1 is SGHNT and CDR2 YENEEA. V lost 5 bases and J lost 4, with 14 bases in between. This CDR3 is 15 amino acids long. CDR3 residues: CASSPGVGFTGELFF. Here the CDR3 DNA reads TGTGCCAGCAGCCCGGGAGTGGGGTTCACCGGGGAGCTGTTTTTT.

This chain links TRBV4-1 with TRBJ2-1, with 10 bases matching TRBD2. V dropped 1 base and J dropped 6; count of bases not matched to a gene: 6. The CDR3 spans 16 residues. CDR1 MGHRA and CDR2 YSYEKL come from the germline V gene. This CDR3 is CASSQVGTSVINEQFF. Written as DNA, the CDR3 is TGCGCCAGCAGCCAAGTCGGGACTAGCGTTATCAATGAGCAGTTCTTC.

V and J are TRBV4-1 and TRBJ1-6, with 7 bases matching TRBD1. V shed 4 bases, J shed 10 bases, and the junction held 7 bases outside the gene matches. Germline assignment: CDR1 MGHRA and CDR2 YSYEKL. The CDR3 contains 14 residues. The CDR3 is CASSLRQGGSPLHF. Here the CDR3 DNA reads TGCGCCAGCAGCCTACGACAGGGTGGATCACCCCTCCACTTT.